The T cell receptor (beta chain) described here comes from a study of T cell responses to AZD1222 COVID-19 vaccine. V lost 0 bases, J lost 8 bases, and 13 bases lay in between. Per germline, CDR1 GTSNPN and CDR2 SVGIG (reference sequence). The CDR3 contains 13 residues. Study-wide points: Just a handful of AZD1222 recipients were seropositive at baseline.

Remarks on this clone: The antigen is undetermined.

Method: immunoSEQ multiplex PCR; TCRdb's copy keeps in-frame clones and lacks some. Of some 140,000 clones in the sample, around 92% were seen once. The sequencing here drew on peripheral blood, taken 28 days after the second AZD1222 dose. This TCR came from an adult who received the AZD1222 COVID-19 vaccine. J is TRBJ1-2 and V is TRBV30; D ambiguous. CDR3 protein: CAWSVVSLGGYTF. CDR3 bases: TGTGCCTGGAGTGTTGTGAGTTTGGGCGGCTACACCTTC. The full variable domain, with the rest looked up from reference TRBV30 and TRBJ1-2, is SQTIHQWPATLVQPVGSPLSLECTVEGTSNPNLYWYRQAAGRGLQLLFYSVGIGQISSEVPQNLSASRPQDRQFILSSKKLLLSDSGFYLCAWSVVSLGGYTFGSGTRLTVV.